These T cell receptor beta chains were read from a single sample in a study of T-cell memory formation after mild COVID-19. Using its own MiXCR run on the 5' RACE reads, TCRdb lists one record per CDR3 protein. Altogether roughly 400,000 distinct CDR3 sequences are present, about 16% being singletons, with the ten largest covering roughly 21%. Sample: PBMCs or a T cell subset sorted from them (not recorded which). Every receptor here comes from a man between 18 and 29 years old who had mild COVID-19 (a few samples of this study predate the infection). Cell type and time point are not known. CDR3s include the opening cysteine and the closing phenylalanine or tryptophan. The order of the fields is D gene, J gene, V gene, clone size, CDR3 DNA, CDR3 protein. A D gene is named only where the DNA matches it firmly. A row's size may be missing; if present it is once, few, many or a size class.

>-|TRBJ2-2|TRBV5-6|-
TGTGCCAGCAGCTTGGGTTTTAGCTGGCCGACCGGGGAGCTGTTTTTT
CASSLGFSWPTGELFF
>TRBD1|TRBJ1-1|TRBV6-5|-
TGTGCCAGCCAGGACAGGGTGAGAGGAACTGAAGCTTTCTTT
CASQDRVRGTEAFF
>TRBD1|TRBJ2-7|TRBV29-1|few
TGCAGCGTTGAAGTGACCGGGACAGGGGCCTACGAGCAGTACTTC
CSVEVTGTGAYEQYF
>-|TRBJ2-3|TRBV3-1|few
TGTGCCAGCAGGCGACCGGGGGATACGCAGTATTTT
CASRRPGDTQYF
>-|TRBJ2-4|TRBV2|-
TGTGCCAGCAGTCCCAAGGGACCAGCCAAAAACATTCAGTACTTC
CASSPKGPAKNIQYF
>-|TRBJ1-2|TRBV4-2|-
TGTGCCAGCAGCCACGATAGGGACCGACAGGGCTACACCTTC
CASSHDRDRQGYTF
>-|TRBJ2-1|TRBV5-4|few
TGTGCCAGCAGCTTGGCGGGGCCCCGGGACAATGAGCAGTTCTTC
CASSLAGPRDNEQFF
>-|TRBJ1-5|TRBV20-1|-
TGCAGTGCTCGAAACCCGAGCAATCAGCCCCAGCATTTT
CSARNPSNQPQHF
>TRBD2|TRBJ2-1|TRBV14|few
TGTGCCAGCAGCCAAGATTTCATGAGTAGCGGGGGCTCCATCGGCGCGAATGAGCAGTTCTTC
CASSQDFMSSGGSIGANEQFF
>-|TRBJ1-5|TRBV4-2|few
TGTGCCAGCAGCCAAGACGGGGGATGGGGCAATCAGCCCCAGCATTTT
CASSQDGGWGNQPQHF
>-|TRBJ1-4|TRBV27|-
TGTGCCAGCAGCGTCAGGGAATATGAAAAACTGTTTTTT
CASSVREYEKLFF
>-|TRBJ2-5|TRBV30|-
TGTGCCTGGAGTGTAGGGGGGGGAGAGACCCAGTACTTC
CAWSVGGGETQYF
>-|TRBJ2-5|TRBV29-1|few
TGCAGCGTTGACTACAGAGAAGAGACCCAGTACTTC
CSVDYREETQYF
>-|TRBJ2-3|TRBV7-6|-
TGTGCCAGCAGCTCTACAGGCTCCAGCACAGATACGCAGTATTTT
CASSSTGSSTDTQYF
>-|TRBJ2-1|TRBV6-2/TRBV6-3|few
TGTGCCAGCAGACCAAGCGGAAACTCCTACAATGAGCAGTTCTTC
CASRPSGNSYNEQFF
>TRBD2|TRBJ2-1|TRBV28|-
TGTGCCAGCAGTTTCGGCACGGAGCGGGGTTACAATGAGCAGTTCTTC
CASSFGTERGYNEQFF
>-|TRBJ2-7|TRBV12-3/TRBV12-4|-
TGTGCCAGCAGTTATAGGCACGAGCAGTACTTC
CASSYRHEQYF
>-|TRBJ1-1|TRBV12-3/TRBV12-4|-
TGTGCCAGCAGTTTGTTTGGGGAAGGGAAGGAAGCTTTCTTT
CASSLFGEGKEAFF
>-|TRBJ2-1|TRBV20-1|-
TGCAGTTCCCGCCGGACAGACTACAATGAGCAGTTCTTC
CSSRRTDYNEQFF
>-|TRBJ2-2|TRBV5-6|-
TGTGCCAGCACATCGCCCGGGGAGCTGTTTTTT
CASTSPGELFF
>-|TRBJ2-1|TRBV4-3|-
TGCGCCAGCAGCCCCCCCGCTAGCGCCGATGGGCAAATTTTCATTGAGCAGTTCTTC
CASSPPASADGQIFIEQFF
>-|TRBJ1-6|TRBV7-9|few
TGTGCCAGCAGCTTAGTTCAGGGCGATAATTCACCCCTCCACTTT
CASSLVQGDNSPLHF
>TRBD1|TRBJ1-4|TRBV5-1|-
TGCGCCAGCAGCTTGGAACAGGGGGCGAGAACTAATGAAAAACTGTTTTTT
CASSLEQGARTNEKLFF
>TRBD1|TRBJ2-5|TRBV5-1|few
TGCGCCAGCAGCTTGGTGCCGGGACAGGGGCTTTTAACCCAAGAGACCCAGTACTTC
CASSLVPGQGLLTQETQYF
>TRBD1|TRBJ1-2|TRBV6-5|-
TGTGCCAGCAGGGGACAGGCGGGAGGCTACACCTTC
CASRGQAGGYTF
>-|TRBJ1-2|TRBV28|few
TGTGCCAGCACCCTCTGGGGGTCCGGCTACACCTTC
CASTLWGSGYTF
>-|TRBJ2-7|TRBV5-6|few
TGTGCCAGCAGCCAATGGACGGGGGAGACCTGGGAGCAGTACTTC
CASSQWTGETWEQYF
>-|TRBJ2-5|TRBV5-5|few
TGTGCCAGCAGCTTGGCCTTTCGGGGGGCCGGGGAGACCCAGTACTTC
CASSLAFRGAGETQYF
>-|TRBJ1-1|TRBV15|-
TGTGCCACCAGCAAAGACAGCGTCCCTGAAGCTTTCTTT
CATSKDSVPEAFF
>-|TRBJ2-3|TRBV20-1|few
TGCAGTGCTAGTTGGGTATGGGGATCTAGCACAGATACGCAGTATTTT
CSASWVWGSSTDTQYF
>TRBD1|TRBJ2-3|TRBV11-3|few
TGTGCCAGCAGCCCTTCAGGGGGCCCCCCTGGCACAGATACGCAGTATTTT
CASSPSGGPPGTDTQYF
>-|TRBJ1-3|TRBV12-3/TRBV12-4|-
TGTGCCAGCAGCCAGTTCTTGGGAGACACCATATATTTT
CASSQFLGDTIYF
>TRBD1|TRBJ2-7|TRBV7-3|once
TGTGCCAACAGCCCGGGACAGGGCTACGAGCAGTACTTC
CANSPGQGYEQYF
>-|TRBJ2-1|TRBV5-6|-
TGTGCCAGCAGCTTGGGGGTGACTAACTACAATGAGCAGTTCTTC
CASSLGVTNYNEQFF
>-|TRBJ1-1|TRBV11-2|few
TGTGCCAGCAGCGTAAACCGGGACAACAAAGCTTTCTTT
CASSVNRDNKAFF
>-|TRBJ1-6|TRBV6-5|few
TGTGCCAGCAGCTACCGGGACGGCGATAATTCACCCCTCCACTTT
CASSYRDGDNSPLHF
>-|TRBJ1-2|TRBV12-3/TRBV12-4|few
TGTGCCAGCACCATATGGTCGGGCTATGGCTACACCTTC
CASTIWSGYGYTF
>TRBD1|TRBJ2-7|TRBV27|-
TGTGCCAGCAGTCTCAGGACAGGGGGCGAGGACGAGCAGTACTTC
CASSLRTGGEDEQYF
>-|TRBJ1-1|TRBV6-6|-
TGTGCCAGCATGGAATCGAAGAACACTGAAGCTTTCTTT
CASMESKNTEAFF
>-|TRBJ1-5|TRBV5-6|-
TGTGCCAGCAGCTTGGTAGGGATCCAGCCCCAGCATTTT
CASSLVGIQPQHF
>-|TRBJ2-1|TRBV7-2|few
TGTGCCAGCAGCTTAGGGAGGCCGAATGAGCAGTTCTTC
CASSLGRPNEQFF
>-|TRBJ1-2|TRBV7-2|many
TGTGCCAGCAGCTTAGTCCGTACAGGCGGCTACACCTTC
CASSLVRTGGYTF
>TRBD1|TRBJ2-5|TRBV7-3|-
TGTGCCAGCAGCCAGGGACAGGGCCGGGAGACCCAGTACTTC
CASSQGQGRETQYF
>TRBD2|TRBJ2-3|TRBV7-8|many
TGTGCCAGCAGCTTTAGCGGGGGGCCCATTTTCGGTACGCAGTATTTT
CASSFSGGPIFGTQYF
>-|TRBJ2-4|TRBV7-9|few
TGTGCCAGCAGCTCCACGGTTGGAACCAAAAACATTCAGTACTTC
CASSSTVGTKNIQYF
>-|TRBJ2-2|TRBV5-1|many
TGCGCCAGCAGTTTGGGGAACTCGATGGTGAGGGACACCGGGGAGCTGTTTTTT
CASSLGNSMVRDTGELFF
>-|TRBJ2-2|TRBV7-2|few
TGTGCCAGCAGCTTGTCTGGGGCGGGGGCCTTGACCGGGGAGCTGTTTTTT
CASSLSGAGALTGELFF
>-|TRBJ2-7|TRBV4-1|few
TGCGCCAGCAGCCCAGGCCGGGGCTACGAGCAGTACTTC
CASSPGRGYEQYF
>-|TRBJ2-5|TRBV7-2|-
TGTGCCAGCAGCTTTACTAGGGGGGAAGAGACCCAGTACTTC
CASSFTRGEETQYF
>-|TRBJ2-6|TRBV20-1|few
TGCAGTGCAGATTCCCGGGACTCTGGGGCCAACGTCCTGACTTTC
CSADSRDSGANVLTF
>-|TRBJ2-5|TRBV20-1|-
TGCAGTGTCTCCGGGGGGCTGGGTCAAGAGACCCAGTACTTC
CSVSGGLGQETQYF
>-|TRBJ2-4|TRBV28|many
-
CASSSSGQGHIQYF